These T cell receptor beta chains were read from a single sample in a study of T cell repertoires in cytomegalovirus infection. TCRdb independently ran MiXCR on the reads; one entry per CDR3 protein. The sample holds roughly 760,000 distinct CDR3 sequences, approximately 34% seen once. The sample taken for sequencing was PBMCs. These receptor sequences come from a human donor in good health (CMV status not recorded). Some clones in this sample may be carry-over from other donors' samples. Both conserved end residues are part of each CDR3. D genes are given only for firm matches. Not all rows give a size; the values are once, few, many and, for expanded clones, a class.

clone size	V gene	J gene	D gene	CDR3 protein	CDR3 DNA
-	TRBV28	TRBJ2-7	TRBD2	CASSSGTSGRYEQYF	TGTGCCAGCAGTTCCGGGACTAGCGGACGATACGAGCAGTACTTC
few	TRBV11-2	TRBJ2-3	-	CASRADTQYF	TGTGCTTCTAGGGCAGATACGCAGTATTTT
-	TRBV7-9	TRBJ2-3	-	CASSPKQGQGPDTQYF	TGTGCCAGCAGCCCCAAGCAAGGGCAGGGGCCAGATACGCAGTATTTT
few	TRBV7-2	TRBJ1-1	-	CASSLRDRVAPSGTEAFF	TGTGCCAGCAGCTTACGGGATAGGGTCGCCCCCTCGGGCACTGAAGCTTTCTTT
few	TRBV6-6	TRBJ2-7	-	CASSEMGSYEQYF	TGTGCCAGCAGTGAGATGGGCTCCTACGAGCAGTACTTC
-	TRBV28	TRBJ1-1	-	CASGSGRNTEAFF	TGTGCCAGCGGTTCGGGAAGGAACACTGAAGCTTTCTTT
few	TRBV6-6	TRBJ2-5	-	CASSYGTGMGETQYF	TGTGCCAGCAGTTACGGAACGGGGATGGGAGAGACCCAGTACTTC
many	TRBV27	TRBJ1-4	-	CASSSSATNEKLFF	TGTGCCAGCAGTTCGTCCGCAACTAATGAAAAACTGTTTTTT
many	TRBV7-6	TRBJ1-1	-	CASSPRVTEAFF	TGTGCCAGCAGCCCAAGGGTAACTGAAGCTTTCTTT
once	TRBV10-3	TRBJ2-3	TRBD2	CAISAVTSGYTQYF	TGTGCCATCAGTGCGGTAACTAGCGGATATACGCAGTATTTT
-	TRBV19	TRBJ1-5	-	CASRLSEYSNQPQHF	TGTGCCAGTAGATTGAGCGAATATAGCAATCAGCCCCAGCATTTT
few	TRBV27	TRBJ2-2	-	CASSPTATGFSNTGELFF	TGTGCCAGCAGTCCAACTGCCACAGGGTTTTCGAACACCGGGGAGCTGTTTTTT
few	TRBV12-3/TRBV12-4	TRBJ2-3	-	CASTFSWGDTDTQYF	TGTGCCAGCACCTTTTCATGGGGGGACACAGATACGCAGTATTTT
few	TRBV7-6	TRBJ2-3	-	CASSPGMDHTDTQYF	TGTGCCAGCAGCCCCGGTATGGACCACACAGATACGCAGTATTTT
few	TRBV6-2/TRBV6-3	TRBJ1-1	-	CASTVPDGLRRAFF	TGTGCCAGCACAGTTCCTGACGGACTCAGGAGGGCTTTCTTT
few	TRBV19	TRBJ2-2	TRBD1	CASSIDRNRGSTGELFF	TGTGCCAGTAGTATCGATCGGAACAGGGGATCCACCGGGGAGCTGTTTTTT
-	TRBV7-9	TRBJ2-7	-	CASSLEVGVEQYF	TGTGCCAGCAGCTTAGAGGTCGGGGTCGAGCAGTACTTC
few	TRBV12-3/TRBV12-4	TRBJ1-2	-	CASSLVPDYGYTF	TGTGCCAGCAGTTTAGTCCCAGACTATGGCTACACCTTC
-	TRBV4-2	TRBJ2-1	-	CSSSQDSGANEQFF	TGTTCCAGCAGCCAAGATTCAGGAGCAAATGAGCAGTTCTTC
-	TRBV19	TRBJ1-5	TRBD1	CASSPPRNRGPQSNQPQHF	TGTGCCAGTAGCCCACCCCGCAACAGGGGACCCCAAAGCAATCAGCCCCAGCATTTT
-	TRBV5-5	TRBJ1-1	-	CASSPVADLNTEAFF	TGTGCCAGCAGCCCTGTAGCTGACCTTAACACTGAAGCTTTCTTT
-	TRBV20-1	TRBJ2-3	-	CSARQDELGYQTQYF	TGCAGTGCTAGACAAGACGAATTAGGGTATCAGACGCAGTATTTT
-	TRBV11-2	TRBJ2-7	TRBD2	CASKLNRDYRVEQYF	TGTGCCAGCAAGCTCAACCGGGACTATAGGGTCGAGCAGTACTTC
-	TRBV5-1	TRBJ1-5	TRBD1	CASSLSPRQGEQPQHF	TGCGCCAGCAGCTTGTCGCCCAGACAGGGCGAGCAGCCCCAGCATTTT
-	TRBV20-1	TRBJ1-1	-	CSARAPAKNTEAFF	TGCAGTGCTAGAGCTCCTGCTAAGAACACTGAAGCTTTCTTT
-	TRBV5-1	TRBJ2-2	TRBD2	CASSDSGRRAGELFF	TGCGCCAGCAGCGACAGCGGGAGACGGGCCGGGGAGCTGTTTTTT
few	TRBV20-1	TRBJ1-1	-	CSAPAMGLNTEAFF	TGCAGTGCCCCGGCGATGGGGCTGAACACTGAAGCTTTCTTT
few	TRBV5-6	TRBJ2-2	-	CASSLFYGELFF	TGTGCCAGCAGCTTGTTTTATGGGGAGCTGTTTTTT
-	TRBV12-3/TRBV12-4	TRBJ2-1	-	CARSLAMTTLQFF	TGTGCCAGAAGTTTAGCCATGACTACGTTGCAGTTCTTC
-	TRBV7-8	TRBJ2-2	-	CASSLRRFRSSLNTGELFF	TGTGCCAGCAGCTTACGGCGATTTCGGTCTTCCCTGAACACCGGGGAGCTGTTTTTT
-	TRBV7-8	TRBJ2-1	-	CASSSKQGWNEQFF	TGTGCCAGCAGCTCCAAACAGGGATGGAATGAGCAGTTCTTC
-	TRBV6-5	TRBJ1-1	-	CASSPFPGTEAFF	TGTGCCAGCAGTCCATTTCCCGGCACTGAAGCTTTCTTT
few	TRBV2	TRBJ2-1	-	CASSEVSEQFF	TGTGCCAGCAGTGAAGTGAGTGAGCAGTTCTTC